A selection of T cell receptor beta chains follows, all from one sample in a study of response to subunit inactivated influenza vaccine. TCRdb processed the RT-PCR reads anew with MiXCR; each CDR3 protein has one entry. Altogether about 500,000 distinct CDR3 sequences are present, 16% being singletons, with the ten largest covering roughly 3.1%. The sequencing used CD4+ T cells sorted from PBMCs, collected around 25 months after vaccination. Receptors originate from a man between 50 and 70 years old who received an inactivated influenza vaccine. The CDR3 runs from the conserved cysteine through the conserved F or W. A D gene is named only where the DNA matches it firmly. Only part of the rows carry a size: once, few, many, or a class if the clone is expanded.

d_call: TRBD2
clone_size: -
j_call: TRBJ2-2
v_call: TRBV5-1
cdr3_length: 15
cdr3_aa: CASEDRGSHTGELFF
cdr3_nt: TGCGCCAGCGAAGATCGCGGGAGTCACACCGGGGAGCTGTTTTTT

d_call: -
clone_size: -
j_call: TRBJ2-1
v_call: TRBV6-2/TRBV6-3
cdr3_length: 14
cdr3_aa: CASSEGVPYNEQFF
cdr3_nt: TGTGCCAGCAGCGAGGGTGTCCCCTACAATGAGCAGTTCTTC

d_call: TRBD1
clone_size: few
j_call: TRBJ2-5
v_call: TRBV14
cdr3_length: 17
cdr3_aa: CASSQDGDRGYQETQYF
cdr3_nt: TGTGCCAGCAGCCAAGATGGGGACAGGGGGTACCAAGAGACCCAGTACTTC

d_call: TRBD1
clone_size: -
j_call: TRBJ2-7
v_call: TRBV7-9
cdr3_length: 16
cdr3_aa: CASSFGRGQGVDEQYF
cdr3_nt: TGTGCCAGCAGCTTCGGAAGGGGACAGGGCGTGGACGAGCAGTACTTC

d_call: -
clone_size: few
j_call: TRBJ2-6
v_call: TRBV27
cdr3_length: 16
cdr3_aa: CASSLSLGSGANVLTF
cdr3_nt: TGTGCCAGCAGTTTATCGTTGGGGTCTGGGGCCAACGTCCTGACTTTC

d_call: TRBD2
clone_size: few
j_call: TRBJ2-2
v_call: TRBV29-1
cdr3_length: 14
cdr3_aa: CSGTSGRSTGELFF
cdr3_nt: TGCAGCGGGACTAGCGGGAGGAGCACCGGGGAGCTGTTTTTT

d_call: -
clone_size: few
j_call: TRBJ2-3
v_call: TRBV6-1
cdr3_length: 15
cdr3_aa: CASSPGAGSTDTQYF
cdr3_nt: TGTGCCAGCAGCCCAGGGGCAGGCTCCACAGATACGCAGTATTTT

d_call: -
clone_size: few
j_call: TRBJ2-7
v_call: TRBV4-1
cdr3_length: 14
cdr3_aa: CASSQGWGTYEQYF
cdr3_nt: TGCGCCAGCAGCCAAGGTTGGGGGACGTACGAGCAGTACTTC

d_call: -
clone_size: few
j_call: TRBJ2-7
v_call: TRBV15
cdr3_length: 15
cdr3_aa: CATSREAVPSYEQYF
cdr3_nt: TGTGCCACCAGCAGAGAGGCAGTCCCTTCCTACGAGCAGTACTTC

d_call: TRBD2
clone_size: many
j_call: TRBJ2-7
v_call: TRBV20-1
cdr3_length: 13
cdr3_aa: CSAGLAGSYEQYF
cdr3_nt: TGCAGCGCTGGACTAGCGGGATCCTACGAGCAGTACTTC

d_call: -
clone_size: -
j_call: TRBJ2-5
v_call: TRBV9
cdr3_length: 14
cdr3_aa: CASSVEASEGAQYF
cdr3_nt: TGTGCCAGCAGCGTAGAGGCTAGCGAGGGGGCCCAGTACTTC

d_call: -
clone_size: few
j_call: TRBJ2-7
v_call: TRBV11-2
cdr3_length: 13
cdr3_aa: CASSPSTGYEQYF
cdr3_nt: TGTGCCAGCAGCCCGTCGACAGGATACGAGCAGTACTTC

d_call: TRBD1
clone_size: -
j_call: TRBJ1-6
v_call: TRBV9
cdr3_length: 15
cdr3_aa: CASSVEGTGYSPLHF
cdr3_nt: TGTGCCAGCAGCGTAGAGGGGACAGGGTACTCACCCCTCCACTTT

d_call: -
clone_size: -
j_call: TRBJ1-1
v_call: TRBV12-3/TRBV12-4
cdr3_length: 14
cdr3_aa: CASSFAQGNTEAFF
cdr3_nt: TGTGCCAGCAGTTTTGCACAGGGGAACACTGAAGCTTTCTTT

d_call: TRBD2
clone_size: few
j_call: TRBJ2-3
v_call: TRBV10-3
cdr3_length: 16
cdr3_aa: CAISEEGLAGTDTQYF
cdr3_nt: TGTGCCATCAGTGAGGAGGGACTAGCGGGAACAGATACGCAGTATTTT

d_call: -
clone_size: -
j_call: TRBJ1-2
v_call: TRBV20-1
cdr3_length: 13
cdr3_aa: CSAQDAFNYGYTF
cdr3_nt: TGCAGTGCACAAGACGCTTTTAACTATGGCTACACCTTC

d_call: -
clone_size: -
j_call: TRBJ2-2
v_call: TRBV29-1
cdr3_length: 14
cdr3_aa: CSVVSGSFTGELFF
cdr3_nt: TGCAGCGTTGTATCCGGGAGCTTTACCGGGGAGCTGTTTTTT

d_call: TRBD1
clone_size: few
j_call: TRBJ1-4
v_call: TRBV5-1
cdr3_length: 15
cdr3_aa: CASSLNRGLGEKLFF
cdr3_nt: TGCGCCAGCAGCTTGAACAGGGGCTTAGGGGAAAAACTGTTTTTT

d_call: -
clone_size: few
j_call: TRBJ2-3
v_call: TRBV6-6
cdr3_length: 12
cdr3_aa: CAAGWSTDTQYF
cdr3_nt: TGTGCCGCGGGGTGGAGCACAGATACGCAGTATTTT

d_call: TRBD2
clone_size: -
j_call: TRBJ2-5
v_call: TRBV7-6
cdr3_length: 15
cdr3_aa: CASSLRGSGIETQYF
cdr3_nt: TGTGCCAGCAGCTTGCGGGGTAGCGGGATTGAGACCCAGTACTTC

d_call: TRBD2
clone_size: few
j_call: TRBJ2-3
v_call: TRBV4-3
cdr3_length: 16
cdr3_aa: CASSQEPAGGSDTQYF
cdr3_nt: TGCGCCAGCAGCCAAGAACCAGCGGGGGGCTCAGATACGCAGTATTTT

d_call: TRBD2
clone_size: few
j_call: TRBJ2-3
v_call: TRBV29-1
cdr3_length: 14
cdr3_aa: CSAPTSGSSDTQYF
cdr3_nt: TGCAGCGCCCCGACTAGCGGGAGTTCAGATACGCAGTATTTT

d_call: -
clone_size: few
j_call: TRBJ2-3
v_call: TRBV7-9
cdr3_length: 15
cdr3_aa: CASSFHSSSADTQYF
cdr3_nt: TGTGCCAGCAGCTTCCATAGTAGCAGCGCAGATACGCAGTATTTT

d_call: -
clone_size: many
j_call: TRBJ1-1
v_call: TRBV7-8
cdr3_length: 15
cdr3_aa: CASSLAPGADTEAFF
cdr3_nt: TGTGCCAGCAGCTTAGCTCCGGGGGCGGACACTGAAGCTTTCTTT

d_call: TRBD1
clone_size: -
j_call: TRBJ2-5
v_call: TRBV5-1
cdr3_length: 15
cdr3_aa: CASSLGQGGSETQYF
cdr3_nt: TGCGCCAGCAGCTTGGGACAGGGCGGTAGCGAGACCCAGTACTTC